This section outlines one T cell receptor (beta chain) sequence together with its context. Repertoires were generated with immunoSEQ multiplex PCR, while TCRdb's copy carries only in-frame clones and drops some. The sample holds some 22,000 clones, roughly 80% seen once. This sample was taken from a study of control samples from healthy donors and cancer patients. This receptor was obtained from a man in his sixties with colorectal cancer. Sequenced input: PBMCs.

CDR3 bases: TGTGCCAGCAGTTTTGGGCAGGGTGATCAGCCCCAGCATTTT. The encoded protein is CASSFGQGDQPQHF. This chain links TRBV6-6 with TRBJ1-5, with D perhaps TRBD1 (5 bases). V was clipped by 4 bases and J by 5 bases, with 12 bases between them. From germline, CDR1 is MNHNY and CDR2 SVGAGI (reference sequence). This CDR3 has 14 residues.